These 27 T cell receptor beta chains came from one sample sequenced in a study of T cell responses to AZD1222 COVID-19 vaccine. Here immunoSEQ multiplex PCR was the method, and the copy in TCRdb shows in-frame clones only, minus some. This table holds approximately 100,000 clones, 85% to 90% found once. Source: peripheral blood, taken on day 0 of AZD1222 vaccination. The receptors here all came from an adult in good health.

The rearrangement joins TRBV28 to TRBJ1-2; the D gene is possibly TRBD1 (6 bases). Germline V gene sequence: CDR1 MDHEN, CDR2 SYDVKM. This CDR3 is built from 14 residues. V was cut by 6 bases and J by 3 bases, with 14 bases left in between. DNA of the CDR3: TGTGCCAGCAGGCCACAGGGTCCCTACTATGGCTACACCTTC. Its protein product is CASRPQGPYYGYTF.

This clone was picked up a small number of times. This chain links TRBV5-6 with TRBJ1-1; TRBD1 is a possible D gene (5 bases). CDR1 is SGHDT and CDR2 is YYEEEE in the germline V gene. The CDR3 spans 15 residues. Trimming cost V 0 bases and J 6 bases, with 15 bases left between them. The CDR3, as DNA: TGTGCCAGCAGCTTGGCGCGCAGGGTGTACTCTGAAGCTTTCTTT. As protein: CASSLARRVYSEAFF.

The chain has TRBV2 and TRBJ2-5; D may be TRBD1 or TRBD2 (5 bases each). Germline CDR1 SNHLY, CDR2 FYNNEI. This CDR3 region has 13 residues. With 8 bases removed from V and 4 bases from J, the gap between germline ends came to 14 bases. CDR3 loop: CASGTGPGETQYF. CDR3 nucleotides: TGTGCCAGCGGGACCGGACCGGGAGAGACCCAGTACTTC.

This clone showed up just once. The V and J genes are TRBV6-6 and TRBJ2-1, with 12 nucleotides matching TRBD1. V lost 0 bases to trimming and J lost 8 bases; unmatched junction nucleotides: 5. The CDR3 covers 16 residues. Looked up from germline, CDR1 is MNHNY and CDR2 is SVGAGI (reference sequence). This CDR3 reads CASSYSRGQGAYEQFF. The CDR3 DNA reads TGTGCCAGCAGTTACTCGAGGGGACAGGGGGCCTATGAGCAGTTCTTC.

V gene TRBV28 combines with J gene TRBJ1-1; the D is unclear. This CDR3 has 12 amino acids. The germline V gene encodes CDR1 MDHEN and CDR2 SYDVKM. Deletions cut 4 bases from V and 4 bases from J, with 7 bases between. In DNA form, the CDR3 reads TGTGCCAGCAGTTGGGAGGGCACTGAAGCTTTCTTT. Translated, it gives CASSWEGTEAFF.

The V and J genes are TRBV4-2 and TRBJ2-1; 13 nucleotides align to TRBD2. The CDR3 runs 19 residues. CDR1 and CDR2 (germline): LGHNA, YNFKEQ. V lost 4 bases, J lost 6 bases, and 15 bases stayed unmatched. Here the CDR3 reads CASSLGLAGELTLGNEQFF. The CDR3, as DNA: TGTGCCAGCAGCCTAGGACTAGCGGGAGAATTAACGTTGGGCAATGAGCAGTTCTTC.

This CDR3 reads CASSPSVGEQFF. The CDR3 DNA reads TGTGCCAGCAGTCCCAGCGTTGGTGAGCAGTTCTTC. J is TRBJ2-1 and V is TRBV12-3 or TRBV12-4; no clear D. V was pared by 5 bases and J by 9 bases, with 11 bases between. This CDR3 has 12 amino acids.

This chain connects TRBV5-1 to TRBJ2-7, with 8 bases identical to TRBD2. Trimming at V came to 0 bases and at J to 3 bases, leaving 5 bases not matched to a gene. CDR1 is SGHRS and CDR2 is YFSETQ in the germline V gene. This CDR3 spans 15 amino acids. The DNA for the CDR3 is TGCGCCAGCAGCTTGGGAGCGGGAGAGGTCTACGAGCAGTACTTC. Protein: CASSLGAGEVYEQYF.

The gene calls are TRBV28 and TRBJ1-5; 7 positions match TRBD1. Germline trimming cut 5 bases from V and 6 bases from J; bases unmatched to any gene: 7. CDR3 length equals 14 residues. Germline CDR1 is MDHEN and CDR2 is SYDVKM. CDR3 residues: CASSSTGVVQPQHF. The CDR3 DNA sequence: TGTGCCAGCAGTAGTACAGGGGTAGTTCAGCCCCAGCATTTT.

The chain combines TRBV28 with TRBJ1-2; D uncertain. Per the germline V gene, CDR1 is MDHEN and CDR2 is SYDVKM. The CDR3 runs to 13 residues. V lost 5 bases and J lost 0, with 7 bases in between. The CDR3 loop is CASSPPTNYGYTF. As DNA, the CDR3 is TGTGCCAGCAGTCCCCCCACTAACTATGGCTACACCTTC.

The J gene is TRBJ1-2, the V gene TRBV7-8; D is unresolved. The V end was cut by 1 base, the J end by 0 bases, with 6 bases between. The CDR3 extends over 14 amino acids. Germline V gives CDR1 SGHVS, CDR2 FQNEAQ. CDR3 DNA: TGTGCCAGCAGCTTAGTTCAAGCTAACTATGGCTACACCTTC. Protein sequence: CASSLVQANYGYTF.

The CDR3 nucleotides are TGTGCCAGCAGCTTATCGCCGACAGGGCCTAACACTGAAGCTTTCTTT. This gives the protein CASSLSPTGPNTEAFF. The gene calls are TRBV7-3 and TRBJ1-1, with 7 positions matching TRBD1. Trimming at V came to 2 bases and at J to 2 bases, leaving 8 bases not matched to a gene. CDR1 SGHTA and CDR2 FQGTGA come from the germline V gene. The CDR3 spans 16 residues.

This rearrangement joins TRBV19 to TRBJ1-6; possibly TRBD1 for D (6 bases). This CDR3 comprises 15 residues. Trimming took off 3 bases at V and 9 bases at J, with 15 bases between the two ends. Germline V gives CDR1 LNHDA, CDR2 SQIVND (reference sequence). This CDR3 is CASSIAGGAGSPLHF. The CDR3 DNA is TGTGCCAGTAGTATCGCTGGGGGGGCCGGTTCACCCCTCCACTTT.

V and J are TRBV28 and TRBJ2-5; the match to TRBD1 covers 8 bases. The CDR3 length is 15 residues. V shed 8 bases and J 5 bases; nucleotides not matched to a gene: 13. Germline V gene data show CDR1 as MDHEN and CDR2 as SYDVKM. As DNA, the CDR3 is TGTGCCAGCTTCGCGGAGACAGGGGTGCGTGAGACCCAGTACTTC. It is translated as CASFAETGVRETQYF.

There are a few counts of this clone. This chain links TRBV28 with TRBJ2-1; D is possibly TRBD2 (5 bases). Trimming removed 6 bases at V and 0 bases at J, with 12 bases between. The CDR3 runs 15 residues. Germline loops: CDR1 MDHEN, CDR2 SYDVKM. CDR3 protein: CASRMDWGSYNEQFF. CDR3 coding DNA: TGTGCCAGCAGAATGGACTGGGGCTCCTACAATGAGCAGTTCTTC.

V usage is TRBV20-1 and J usage is TRBJ1-3; D gene ambiguous. Germline CDR1 reads DFQATT; CDR2 reads SNEGSKA (reference sequence). CDR3 length: 13 amino acids. Trimming removed 3 bases at V and 4 bases at J, with 10 bases between. The DNA of the CDR3 is TGCAGTGCTAGTTGGGGAACCGGAAACACCATATATTTT. Its translation is CSASWGTGNTIYF.

J is TRBJ1-2 and V is TRBV7-9; D is undetermined. The CDR3 covers 13 residues. V lost 1 base to trimming and J lost 4 bases, with 7 bases between them. Germline CDR1 SEHNR, CDR2 FQNEAQ (reference sequence). The CDR3 loop is CASSLDGVYGYTF. In DNA form, the CDR3 reads TGTGCCAGCAGCTTAGATGGTGTCTATGGCTACACCTTC.

The gene calls are TRBV4-3 and TRBJ1-1; D gene ambiguous. CDR1 LGHNA and CDR2 YSLEER come from the germline V gene. The CDR3 totals 16 residues. Trimming removed 1 base from V and 5 bases from J, with 17 bases in between. This CDR3 reads CASSQAVTGVRTEAFF. The CDR3 DNA is TGCGCCAGCAGCCAAGCAGTTACCGGGGTGAGGACTGAAGCTTTCTTT.

The chain carries TRBV15 and TRBJ2-1, with D tentatively TRBD2 (5 bases). The germline CDR1 and CDR2 sequences are LNHNV and YYDKDF (reference sequence). The CDR3 contains 16 residues. Trimming took 4 bases from V and 2 from J, leaving 15 bases between them. CDR3 in DNA: TGTGCCACCAGCAAAGTGGGAGTCGGGACCTACAATGAGCAGTTCTTC. Protein product: CATSKVGVGTYNEQFF. Full variable domain (missing parts from reference TRBV15 and TRBJ2-1): DAMVIQNPRYQVTQFGKPVTLSCSQTLNHNVMYWYQQKSSQAPKLLFHYYDKDFNNEADTPDNFQSRRPNTSFCFLDIRSPGLGDTAMYLCATSKVGVGTYNEQFFGPGTRLTVL.

The gene calls are TRBV28 and TRBJ1-6; possible D gene TRBD1, 6 bases. Between the trimmed V and J ends, which lost 5 bases and 14 bases, there was a span of 19 bases. Germline values: CDR1 MDHEN, CDR2 SYDVKM. The CDR3 is 14 residues long. CDR3 nucleotides: TGTGCCAGCAGTATGACAGGCCAAGCTCGTACCCTCCACTTT. This codes for CASSMTGQARTLHF. The variable domain in full, with the rest retrieved from reference TRBV28 and TRBJ1-6, is DVKVTQSSRYLVKRTGEKVFLECVQDMDHENMFWYRQDPGLGLRLIYFSYDVKMKEKGDIPEGYSVSREKKERFSLILESASTNQTSMYLCASSMTGQARTLHFGNGTRLTVT.

This chain links TRBV6-5 with TRBJ2-7, with D tentatively TRBD2 (5 bases). The germline V gene encodes CDR1 MNHEY and CDR2 SVGAGI. Trimming removed 6 bases at V and 3 bases at J, with 18 bases between. The CDR3 is 15 residues long. The CDR3 spells CASRPFPDSYYEQYF. For the CDR3, the DNA is TGTGCCAGCAGACCTTTCCCGGACTCATACTACGAGCAGTACTTC.

The V call is TRBV6-2 or TRBV6-3, the J call TRBJ2-7; TRBD2 agrees at 7 bases. V lost 6 bases and J lost 5; bases outside the gene matches: 10. Per the germline V gene, CDR1 is MNHEY and CDR2 is SVGEGT. CDR3 length equals 14 residues. The CDR3: CASRPRTSFHEQYF. The DNA for the CDR3 is TGTGCCAGCAGACCTCGGACTAGTTTCCACGAGCAGTACTTC.

V is TRBV28 and J is TRBJ1-1; D remains ambiguous. Germline V gives CDR1 MDHEN, CDR2 SYDVKM. The CDR3 has 14 amino acids. The V and J ends lost 3 bases and 6 bases respectively, with 14 bases between them. For the CDR3, the DNA is TGTGCCAGCAGTTTGTTAGGGCGGACCGCTGAAGCTTTCTTT. It codes for CASSLLGRTAEAFF. Supplemented by reference TRBV28 and TRBJ1-1, the full variable domain reads DVKVTQSSRYLVKRTGEKVFLECVQDMDHENMFWYRQDPGLGLRLIYFSYDVKMKEKGDIPEGYSVSREKKERFSLILESASTNQTSMYLCASSLLGRTAEAFFGQGTRLTVV.

This clone was counted once. The DNA of the CDR3 is TGTGCCAGCAGCCAAGATTACCCTTTAGTAGGTAATGAAAAACTGTTTTTT. This gives the protein CASSQDYPLVGNEKLFF. This rearrangement joins TRBV14 to TRBJ1-4; D call uncertain. In germline, CDR1 is SGHDN, CDR2 FVKESK. This CDR3 has 17 amino acids. V was shortened by 0 bases and J by 4 bases, with 15 bases between the two germline ends.

A single count supports this clone. The chain links TRBV12-3 or TRBV12-4 to TRBJ1-2; D gene ambiguous. Trimming stripped 1 base from V and 0 bases from J, with 3 bases between. The CDR3 consists of 13 residues. As DNA, the CDR3 is TGTGCCAGCAGTTTAGGGGCTAACTATGGCTACACCTTC. This gives the protein CASSLGANYGYTF.

A few counts support this clone. The CDR3 loop is CASSRAKQETQYF. CDR3 DNA sequence: TGTGCCAGCAGTCGGGCCAAACAAGAGACCCAGTACTTC. The chain is built from TRBV6-5 and TRBJ2-5; D unclear. CDR1 MNHEY and CDR2 SVGAGI come from the germline V gene. The CDR3 has 13 residues. The V end lost 5 bases, the J end lost 2 bases, and 9 bases lay between the germline ends.

The chain carries TRBV30 and TRBJ1-4, with D tentatively TRBD1 (5 bases). Trimming shortened V by 0 bases and J by 8 bases, and 13 bases separated the two germline ends. CDR1 and CDR2 (germline): GTSNPN, SVGIG (reference sequence). CDR3 length: 14 residues. This CDR3 is CAWSVYGAREKLFF. The DNA of the CDR3 is TGTGCCTGGAGTGTATACGGGGCGCGAGAAAAACTGTTTTTT.